This T cell receptor (beta chain) comes out of a study of STAT5B mutations in CD4+ large granular lymphocyte leukemia. Findings and limits, study-wide: CD4-sorted patient repertoires seemed more clonal than healthy CD4+ repertoires. The CD4+ versus CD8+ T-LGLL clonality difference may reflect limited sample size. TRBV06-family usage was enriched in top patient clones (8/27) versus controls (2/35).

In the study's own analysis: The detection floor for productive clonotype frequency was 2.59 x 10-5. Assay: immunoSEQ multiplex PCR; the TCRdb copy retains only in-frame clones and omits some. The V and J calls and clone size were taken over from that table, and D and trimming were inferred from the DNA. The table records about 32,000 clones, approximately 91% of them present only once. Germline V gene data show CDR1 as ENHRY and CDR2 as SYGVKD. V shed 0 bases, J shed 8 bases, and the junction held 9 bases outside the gene matches. The CDR3 is made up of 15 amino acids. A note on this clone: The antigen is undetermined.

This clonotype originated in a human donor in good health. The chain couples TRBV10-3 to TRBJ1-2, with 7 bases identical to TRBD1. Material: CD4+ T cells from blood buffy coats. The CDR3 coding sequence is TGTGCCATCAGTGAGTCAAGCGACAGGGTTAAAGGCTACACCTTC. Residues: CAISESSDRVKGYTF.